One sample yielded the 25 T cell receptor beta chains listed below, sequenced in a study of blood T cell repertoires in COVID-19. Sequencing used immunoSEQ multiplex PCR; TCRdb keeps in-frame clones, though not all of them. The sample lists 200,000 to 250,000 clones, around 83% occurring once. Specimen: peripheral blood. The origin of the receptors is a human donor in a cohort sampled during active COVID-19.

The gene calls are TRBV18 and TRBJ2-2; D might be TRBD2 (5 bases). The V and J ends lost 3 bases and 0 bases respectively, with 8 bases between them. CDR1 KGHSH and CDR2 LQKENI come from the germline V gene. The CDR3 covers 15 residues. Here the CDR3 reads CASSPLATNTGELFF. In DNA form, the CDR3 reads TGTGCCAGCTCACCCCTAGCAACGAACACCGGGGAGCTGTTTTTT.

V usage is TRBV10-3 and J usage is TRBJ2-3; 10 positions agree with TRBD2. The CDR3 totals 19 residues. Germline V gene sequence: CDR1 ENHRY, CDR2 SYGVKD. The junction had 15 bases not matched to a gene; V was cut back by 0 bases and J by 6 bases. The CDR3 DNA sequence: TGTGCCATCAGTGAGTCCATGGGGGTGGCTAGCGGGAGAATGGATACGCAGTATTTT. This encodes CAISESMGVASGRMDTQYF.

J is TRBJ2-1 and V is TRBV9; 9 bases match TRBD2. J was trimmed by 8 bases and V by 7 bases; bases with no gene match: 16. CDR3 length: 16 amino acids. Germline V gene data show CDR1 as SGDLS and CDR2 as YYNGEE. The CDR3 spells CASSLGGSGSLDEQFF. In DNA, the CDR3 is TGTGCCAGCTCCCTGGGGGGTAGCGGGAGTCTCGATGAGCAGTTCTTC. The full variable domain, completed using reference TRBV9 and TRBJ2-1, is DSGVTQTPKHLITATGQRVTLRCSPRSGDLSVYWYQQSLDQGLQFLIQYYNGEERAKGNILERFSAQQFPDLHSELNLSSLELGDSALYFCASSLGGSGSLDEQFFGPGTRLTVL.

This clone was seen just once. This chain connects TRBV18 to TRBJ1-1, with TRBD1 as a possible D gene (5 bases). V was shortened by 2 bases and J by 3 bases, with 13 bases between the two germline ends. In germline, CDR1 is KGHSH, CDR2 LQKENI. CDR3 size: 15 residues. The chain's CDR3 is CASSPSAIGDTEAFF. The DNA for the CDR3 is TGTGCCAGCTCACCATCAGCGATAGGGGACACTGAAGCTTTCTTT.

This clone was seen once. The chain carries TRBV29-1 and TRBJ2-7, with a possible D match to TRBD2 (6 bases). V lost 3 bases and J lost 3, with 15 bases in between. The CDR3 is made up of 14 amino acids. Germline V gene data show CDR1 as SQVTM and CDR2 as ANQGSEA. The CDR3 region is CSVDGTPDGYEQYF. In DNA, the CDR3 is TGCAGCGTTGACGGGACTCCCGACGGCTACGAGCAGTACTTC.

The chain uses TRBV19 and TRBJ2-6, with D possibly TRBD1 on 7 matching bases. The CDR3 loop spans 17 amino acids. CDR1 is LNHDA and CDR2 is SQIVND in the germline V gene (reference sequence). V lost 10 bases, J lost 0 bases, and 19 bases lay in between. The CDR3 DNA reads TGTGCCACAAGGACAGGACTAAGCCCCTCTGGGGCCAACGTCCTGACTTTC. This encodes CATRTGLSPSGANVLTF.

J is TRBJ2-1 and V is TRBV5-8, with TRBD2 identical over 7 bases. Per germline, CDR1 SGHTS and CDR2 YDEGEE. The CDR3 totals 15 residues. With V trimmed by 0 bases and J by 5 bases, 5 bases remained unmatched. CDR3 sequence: CASSLGLAAHNEQFF. DNA of the CDR3: TGTGCCAGCAGCTTGGGACTAGCTGCCCACAATGAGCAGTTCTTC.

This chain uses TRBV19 with TRBJ1-2; weak D call: TRBD1 (5 bases). V lost 7 bases, J lost 6 bases, and 18 bases lay in between. This CDR3 is built from 14 residues. CDR1 LNHDA and CDR2 SQIVND come from the germline V gene (reference sequence). CDR3 residues: CASMSPGWDHGYTF. The CDR3, as DNA: TGTGCCAGTATGTCCCCAGGGTGGGATCATGGCTACACCTTC.

The chain joins TRBV19 to TRBJ2-7, with a possible D match to TRBD1 (5 bases). V shed 2 bases and J shed 4 bases, with 15 bases lying between them. Germline-derived CDR1 and CDR2 are LNHDA and SQIVND (reference sequence). This CDR3 is built from 15 residues. The CDR3 nucleotides read TGTGCCAGTAGTATAAAAGGCAGGGTTGGTTACGAGCAGTACTTC. It translates to CASSIKGRVGYEQYF.

This chain connects TRBV24-1 to TRBJ2-3, with TRBD2 identical over 7 bases. Germline CDR1 is KGHDR and CDR2 is SFDVKD. V trimming: 2 bases; J trimming: 0 bases; junction bases outside the gene matches: 4. The CDR3 contains 16 residues. DNA of the CDR3: TGTGCCACCAGTGATTCTATAGCGGGCAGCACAGATACGCAGTATTTT. As protein: CATSDSIAGSTDTQYF.

The chain has TRBV14 and TRBJ1-2; 9 positions agree with TRBD1. The ends lost 4 bases at V and 4 bases at J; junction bases unmatched: 19. The CDR3 extends over 19 amino acids. Germline CDR1 and CDR2: SGHDN and FVKESK. CDR3: CASSPFGQRWGQGGYGYTF. CDR3 bases: TGTGCCAGCAGCCCATTCGGCCAGCGGTGGGGACAGGGTGGCTATGGCTACACCTTC.

The rearrangement joins TRBV5-1 to TRBJ2-7, with 7 bases fitting TRBD2. There are 14 residues in the CDR3. Germline lookup yields CDR1 SGHRS and CDR2 YFSETQ. V trimming: 4 bases; J trimming: 2 bases; junction bases outside the gene matches: 6. The CDR3 spells CASSTTAGAYEQYF. The CDR3 nucleotides are TGCGCCAGCAGCACCACGGCGGGAGCCTACGAGCAGTACTTC.

The CDR3 DNA sequence: TGTGCCAGCAGTTATTCCGGGACAGGGATCTACGAGCAGTACTTC. As protein: CASSYSGTGIYEQYF. This chain uses TRBV6-6 with TRBJ2-7, with TRBD1 identical over 9 bases. There are 15 residues in the CDR3. With V trimmed by 3 bases and J by 3 bases, 6 bases remained unmatched. The germline CDR1 and CDR2 sequences are MNHNY and SVGAGI (reference sequence).

The chain links TRBV29-1 to TRBJ2-3, with D perhaps matching TRBD1 (6 bases). The CDR3 extends over 15 amino acids. Germline loops: CDR1 SQVTM, CDR2 ANQGSEA. Deletions cut 1 base from V and 2 bases from J, with 13 bases between. CDR3 nucleotide sequence: TGCAGCGTTGAAGCTACCGGGACACTCACAGATACGCAGTATTTT. It encodes CSVEATGTLTDTQYF.

V is TRBV5-1 and J is TRBJ2-7; TRBD1 agrees at 7 bases. V shed 2 bases and J 2 bases; nucleotides not matched to a gene: 7. The CDR3 length is 15 residues. Germline V gene lookup returns CDR1 SGHRS and CDR2 YFSETQ. In DNA, the CDR3 is TGCGCCAGCAGCTTTGGCCAGGGGGATACCTACGAGCAGTACTTC. This translates into CASSFGQGDTYEQYF.

This clone was observed once. The chain joins TRBV3-1 (or the pseudogene TRBV3-2) to TRBJ2-1; D might be TRBD2 (6 bases). Between the trimmed V and J ends, which lost 3 bases and 0 bases, there was a span of 21 bases. Germline CDR1 reads LGHDT; CDR2 reads YNNKEL (reference sequence). The CDR3 contains 19 residues. The CDR3 DNA reads as TGTGCCAGCAGCCAGAGACTGGCGGGGCCCCGATCCTCCTACAATGAGCAGTTCTTC. Its translation: CASSQRLAGPRSSYNEQFF.

The J gene is TRBJ2-3, the V gene TRBV2; TRBD2 matches at 8 bases. Germline V gene sequence: CDR1 SNHLY, CDR2 FYNNEI. Trimming removed 8 bases from V and 0 bases from J; junction bases left unmatched: 10. The CDR3 is 16 residues long. The CDR3 protein is CASQRPASGSTDTQYF. As DNA, the CDR3 is TGTGCCAGCCAGCGTCCGGCTAGCGGGAGCACAGATACGCAGTATTTT.

The CDR3 DNA is TGTGCCAGCAGTCCATCGGCCGGGGAAAACTCCTACGAGCAGTACTTC. This gives the protein CASSPSAGENSYEQYF. The chain recombines TRBV27 with TRBJ2-7, with D possibly matching TRBD2 (5 bases). Germline V gene data show CDR1 as MNHEY and CDR2 as SMNVEV (reference sequence). V was clipped by 5 bases and J by 0 bases, with 17 bases between them. The CDR3 spans 16 residues.

This clone was recorded only once. The chain uses TRBV5-1 and TRBJ2-5; perhaps TRBD2 as D (6 bases). V lost 0 bases to trimming and J lost 2 bases, with 11 bases between them. The CDR3 contains 15 residues. Germline V gene lookup returns CDR1 SGHRS and CDR2 YFSETQ. For the CDR3, the DNA is TGCGCCAGCAGCTTGGCCTTGCGGGAACAAGAGACCCAGTACTTC. Its protein product is CASSLALREQETQYF.

This sequence joins TRBV30 and TRBJ1-5; maybe TRBD1 (5 bases). The germline gives CDR1 GTSNPN, CDR2 SVGIG (reference sequence). The CDR3 length is 15 residues. The V end was cut by 2 bases, the J end by 0 bases, with 11 bases between. Here the CDR3 DNA reads TGTGCCTGGAGTCGACAGCCACCTAGCAATCAGCCCCAGCATTTT. Amino acids: CAWSRQPPSNQPQHF. Full variable domain (outside the CDR3, taken from reference TRBV30 and TRBJ1-5): SQTIHQWPATLVQPVGSPLSLECTVEGTSNPNLYWYRQAAGRGLQLLFYSVGIGQISSEVPQNLSASRPQDRQFILSSKKLLLSDSGFYLCAWSRQPPSNQPQHFGDGTRLSIL.

The V gene is TRBV9, the J gene TRBJ2-5; TRBD2 matches at 9 bases. Germline trimming cut 2 bases from V and 0 bases from J; bases unmatched to any gene: 2. Germline CDR1 SGDLS, CDR2 YYNGEE. This CDR3 region has 15 residues. The CDR3 loop is CASSVGLANQETQYF. In DNA form, the CDR3 reads TGTGCCAGCAGCGTTGGACTAGCGAACCAAGAGACCCAGTACTTC.

The chain uses TRBV9 and TRBJ2-1; 11 bases line up with TRBD1. CDR3 length: 16 amino acids. Looked up from germline, CDR1 is SGDLS and CDR2 is YYNGEE. V lost 4 bases to trimming and J lost 3 bases; unmatched junction nucleotides: 6. The CDR3 is CASSPPGTGGYNEQFF. In nucleotides, the CDR3 is TGTGCCAGCAGCCCCCCCGGGACAGGGGGCTACAATGAGCAGTTCTTC.

The rearrangement links TRBV3-1 (or the pseudogene TRBV3-2) to TRBJ2-7, with 9 positions matching TRBD1. With V trimmed by 2 bases and J by 3 bases, 5 bases remained unmatched. Germline V lookup: CDR1 LGHDT, CDR2 YNNKEL (reference sequence). The CDR3 consists of 15 residues. CDR3 coding DNA: TGTGCCAGCAGCCAAACCGGGACAGGGATCTACGAGCAGTACTTC. Translating it yields CASSQTGTGIYEQYF.

The rearrangement uses TRBV27 and TRBJ2-3, with D perhaps matching TRBD1 (6 bases). There are 16 residues in the CDR3. V was clipped by 7 bases and J by 5 bases, with 22 bases between them. CDR1 and CDR2 (germline): MNHEY, SMNVEV (reference sequence). DNA of the CDR3: TGTGCCAGCATCAAACGCGTGAGTGGGGGCGTAGATACGCAGTATTTT. This gives the protein CASIKRVSGGVDTQYF.

This chain uses TRBV5-5 with TRBJ1-2, with TRBD1 matching over 10 bases. CDR3 length: 13 residues. With 4 bases clipped from V and 5 bases from J, the junction kept 2 bases outside the gene matches. Germline V gene lookup returns CDR1 SGHKS and CDR2 YYEKEE (reference sequence). As DNA, the CDR3 is TGTGCCAGCAGCCAGGACAGGGGGTATGGCTACACCTTC. This gives the protein CASSQDRGYGYTF.